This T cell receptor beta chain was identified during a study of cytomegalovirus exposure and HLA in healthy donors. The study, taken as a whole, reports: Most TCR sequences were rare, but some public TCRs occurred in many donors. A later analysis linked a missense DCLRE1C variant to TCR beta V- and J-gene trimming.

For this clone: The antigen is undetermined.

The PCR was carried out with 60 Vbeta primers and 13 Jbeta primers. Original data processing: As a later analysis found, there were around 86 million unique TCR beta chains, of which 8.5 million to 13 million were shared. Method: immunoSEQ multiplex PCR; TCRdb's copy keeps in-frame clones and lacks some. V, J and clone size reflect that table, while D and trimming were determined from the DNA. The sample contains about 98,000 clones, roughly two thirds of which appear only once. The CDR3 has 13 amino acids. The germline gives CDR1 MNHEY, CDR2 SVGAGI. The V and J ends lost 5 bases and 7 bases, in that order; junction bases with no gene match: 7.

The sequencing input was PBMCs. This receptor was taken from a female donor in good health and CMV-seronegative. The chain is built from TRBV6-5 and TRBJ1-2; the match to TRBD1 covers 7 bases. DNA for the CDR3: TGTGCCAGCAGTCGCCCGACAGGGAGTGGCTACACCTTC. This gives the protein CASSRPTGSGYTF.